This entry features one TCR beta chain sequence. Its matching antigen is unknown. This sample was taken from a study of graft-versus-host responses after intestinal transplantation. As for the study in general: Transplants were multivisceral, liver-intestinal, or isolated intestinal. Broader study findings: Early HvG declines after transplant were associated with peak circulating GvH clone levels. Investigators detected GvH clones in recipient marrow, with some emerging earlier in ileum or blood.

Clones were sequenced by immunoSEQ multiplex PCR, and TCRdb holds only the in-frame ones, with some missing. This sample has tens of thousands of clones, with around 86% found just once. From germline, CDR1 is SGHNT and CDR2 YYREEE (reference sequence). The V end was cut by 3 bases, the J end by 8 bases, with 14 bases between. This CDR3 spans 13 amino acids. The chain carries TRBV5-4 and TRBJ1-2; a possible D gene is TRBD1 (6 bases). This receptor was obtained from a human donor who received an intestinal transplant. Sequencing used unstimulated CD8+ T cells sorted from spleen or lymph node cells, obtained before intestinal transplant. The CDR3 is CASSSVGAEGYTF. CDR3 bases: TGTGCCAGCAGCTCGGTGGGGGCAGAGGGCTACACCTTC.